Described below is a single TCR beta chain sequence and its context. These data belong to a study of control samples from healthy donors and cancer patients. Sequencing used immunoSEQ multiplex PCR; TCRdb keeps in-frame clones, though not all of them. Of more than 95,000 clones detected, 85% to 95% appear once; the ten largest clones hold over 0.5%. Germline loops: CDR1 MDHEN, CDR2 SYDVKM. This CDR3 contains 16 residues. V was clipped by 7 bases and J by 0 bases; unmatched bases: 10. This TCR was sampled from a man older than 75 with head and neck cancer. The chain uses TRBV28 and TRBJ1-1; TRBD1 matches 8 bases. Sequencing input: PBMCs. CDR3 loop: CASTDRGKNLNTEAFF. CDR3 bases: TGTGCCAGCACCGACAGGGGCAAGAATTTGAACACTGAAGCTTTCTTT.